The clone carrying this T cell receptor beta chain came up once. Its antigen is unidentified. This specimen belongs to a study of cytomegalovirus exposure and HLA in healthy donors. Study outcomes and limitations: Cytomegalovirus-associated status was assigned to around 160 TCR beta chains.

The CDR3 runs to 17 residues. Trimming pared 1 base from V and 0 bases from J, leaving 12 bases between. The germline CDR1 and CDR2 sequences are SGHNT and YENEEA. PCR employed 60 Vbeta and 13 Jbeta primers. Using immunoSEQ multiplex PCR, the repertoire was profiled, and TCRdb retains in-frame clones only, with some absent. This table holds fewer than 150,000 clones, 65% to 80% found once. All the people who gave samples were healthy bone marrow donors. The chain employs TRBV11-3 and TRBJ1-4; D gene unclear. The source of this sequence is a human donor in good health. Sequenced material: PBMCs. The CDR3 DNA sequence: TGTGCCAGCAGCTTAGGAGCCAGCGGTGCAACTAATGAAAAACTGTTTTTT. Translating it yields CASSLGASGATNEKLFF.